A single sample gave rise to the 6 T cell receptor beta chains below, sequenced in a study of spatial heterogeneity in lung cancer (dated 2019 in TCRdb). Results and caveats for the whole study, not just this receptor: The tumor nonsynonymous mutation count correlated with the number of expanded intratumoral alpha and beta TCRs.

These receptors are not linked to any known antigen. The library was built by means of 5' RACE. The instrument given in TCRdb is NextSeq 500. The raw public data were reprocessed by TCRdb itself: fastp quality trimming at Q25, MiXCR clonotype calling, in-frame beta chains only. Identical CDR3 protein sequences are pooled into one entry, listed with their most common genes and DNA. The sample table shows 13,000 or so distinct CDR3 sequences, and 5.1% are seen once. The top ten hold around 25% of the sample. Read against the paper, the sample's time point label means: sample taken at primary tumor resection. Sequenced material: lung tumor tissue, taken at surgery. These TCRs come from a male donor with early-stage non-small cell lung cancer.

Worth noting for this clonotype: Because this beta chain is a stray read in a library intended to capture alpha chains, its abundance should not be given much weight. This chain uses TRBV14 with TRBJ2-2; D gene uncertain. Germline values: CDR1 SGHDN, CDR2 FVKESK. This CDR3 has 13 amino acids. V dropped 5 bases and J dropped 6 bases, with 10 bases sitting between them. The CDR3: CASSFINPGELFF. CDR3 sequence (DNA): TGTGCCAGCAGCTTTATTAACCCCGGGGAGCTGTTTTTT.

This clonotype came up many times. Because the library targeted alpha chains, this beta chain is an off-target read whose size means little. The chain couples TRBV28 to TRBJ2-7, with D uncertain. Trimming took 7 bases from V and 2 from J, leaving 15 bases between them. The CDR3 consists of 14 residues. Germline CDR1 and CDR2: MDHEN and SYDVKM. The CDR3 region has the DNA TGTGCCAGCACCTTCTCTCGGGCCCCCTACGAGCAGTACTTC. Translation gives CASTFSRAPYEQYF.

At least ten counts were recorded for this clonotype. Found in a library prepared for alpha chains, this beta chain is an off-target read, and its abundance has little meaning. CDR3 DNA: TGTGCCAGCAGTCTACCCGGGACTGAAGCTTTCTTT. This codes for CASSLPGTEAFF. This chain uses TRBV6-2 or TRBV6-3 with TRBJ1-1; D not resolved. V was shortened by 5 bases and J by 5 bases, with 9 bases between the two germline ends. Germline CDR1 and CDR2: MNHEY and SVGEGT. This CDR3 is built from 12 residues.

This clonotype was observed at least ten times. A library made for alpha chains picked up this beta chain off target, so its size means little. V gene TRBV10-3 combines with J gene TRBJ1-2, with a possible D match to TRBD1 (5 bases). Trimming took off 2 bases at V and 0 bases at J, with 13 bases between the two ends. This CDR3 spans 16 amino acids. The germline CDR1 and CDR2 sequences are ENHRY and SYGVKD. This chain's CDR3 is CAISERRDSPNYGYTF. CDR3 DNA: TGTGCCATCAGTGAGCGGCGCGACAGCCCTAACTATGGCTACACCTTC.

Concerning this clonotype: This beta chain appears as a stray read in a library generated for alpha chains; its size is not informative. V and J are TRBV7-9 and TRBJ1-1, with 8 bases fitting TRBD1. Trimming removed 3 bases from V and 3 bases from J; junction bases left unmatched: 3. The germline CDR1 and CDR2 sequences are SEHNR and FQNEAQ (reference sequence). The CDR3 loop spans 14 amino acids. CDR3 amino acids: CASSFTGGDTEAFF. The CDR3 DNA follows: TGTGCCAGCAGCTTTACAGGGGGGGACACTGAAGCTTTCTTT.

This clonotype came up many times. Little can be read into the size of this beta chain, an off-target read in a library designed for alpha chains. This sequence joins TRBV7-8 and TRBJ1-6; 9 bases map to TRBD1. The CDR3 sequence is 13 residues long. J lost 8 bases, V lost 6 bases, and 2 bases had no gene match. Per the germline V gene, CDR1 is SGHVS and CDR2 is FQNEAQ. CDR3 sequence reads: CASSWTGDSPLHF. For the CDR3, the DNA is TGTGCCAGCAGTTGGACAGGGGATTCACCCCTCCACTTT.